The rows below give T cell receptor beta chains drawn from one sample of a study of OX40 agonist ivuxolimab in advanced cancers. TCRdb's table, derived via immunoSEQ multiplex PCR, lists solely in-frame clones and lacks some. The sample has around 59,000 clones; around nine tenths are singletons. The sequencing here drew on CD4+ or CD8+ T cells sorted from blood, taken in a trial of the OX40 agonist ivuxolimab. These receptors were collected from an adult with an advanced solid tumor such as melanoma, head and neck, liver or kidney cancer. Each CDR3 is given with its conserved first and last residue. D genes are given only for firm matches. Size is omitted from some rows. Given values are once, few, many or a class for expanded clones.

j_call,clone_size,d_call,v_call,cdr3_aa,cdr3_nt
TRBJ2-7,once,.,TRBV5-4,CASSQDSQGRYEQYF,TGTGCCAGCAGCCAAGACTCTCAGGGGAGGTACGAGCAGTACTTC
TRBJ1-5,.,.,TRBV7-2,CASSPRFGSNQPQHF,TGTGCCAGCAGCCCAAGATTCGGTAGCAATCAGCCCCAGCATTTT
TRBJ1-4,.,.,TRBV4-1,CASQRVAGSNEKLFF,TGCGCCAGCCAAAGGGTAGCAGGGTCTAATGAAAAACTGTTTTTT
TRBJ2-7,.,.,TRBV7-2,CASTSPPREQYF,TGTGCCAGCACCTCCCCGCCCCGCGAGCAGTACTTC
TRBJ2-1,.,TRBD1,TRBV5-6,CASSFDRGGSDEQFF,TGTGCCAGCAGCTTCGACAGGGGAGGTAGCGATGAGCAGTTCTTC
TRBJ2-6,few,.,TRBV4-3,CASSQGTVSGANVLTF,TGCGCCAGCAGCCAAGGGACAGTCTCTGGGGCCAACGTCCTGACTTTC
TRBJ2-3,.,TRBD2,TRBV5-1,CASSSRTSGRARDADTQYF,TGCGCCAGCAGCTCCCGGACTAGCGGGAGGGCGAGAGACGCAGATACGCAGTATTTT
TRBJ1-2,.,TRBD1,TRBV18,CASSPKQTGYGYTF,TGTGCCAGCTCACCTAAACAGACAGGGTATGGCTACACCTTC
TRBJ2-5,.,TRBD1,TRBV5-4,CASSTGQARETQYF,TGTGCCAGCAGCACCGGACAGGCCAGGGAGACCCAGTACTTC
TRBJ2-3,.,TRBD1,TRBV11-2,CASSGDRARTDTQYF,TGTGCCAGCAGCGGGGACAGGGCCCGCACAGATACGCAGTATTTT
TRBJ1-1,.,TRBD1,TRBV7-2,CASSRTGGTEAFF,TGTGCCAGCAGCCGGACAGGGGGCACTGAAGCTTTCTTT
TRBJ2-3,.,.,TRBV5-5,CASSLRRGDTQYF,TGTGCCAGCAGCTTACGACGGGGGGATACGCAGTATTTT
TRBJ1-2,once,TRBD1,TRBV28,CASSPWTGQSNYGYTF,TGTGCCAGCAGTCCCTGGACAGGGCAGTCTAACTATGGCTACACCTTC
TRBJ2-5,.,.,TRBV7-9,CASSSTGAGETQYF,TGTGCCAGCAGCTCAACAGGGGCGGGGGAGACCCAGTACTTC
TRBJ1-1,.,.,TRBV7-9,CASSLEGLGEAFF,TGTGCCAGCAGCTTAGAAGGGCTGGGGGAAGCTTTCTTT
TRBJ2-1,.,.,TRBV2,CASSEEGSSYNEQFF,TGTGCCAGCAGTGAAGAGGGCAGCTCCTACAATGAGCAGTTCTTC
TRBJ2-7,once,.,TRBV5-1,CASSLADGVDEQYF,TGCGCCAGCAGCTTGGCAGACGGGGTCGACGAGCAGTACTTC
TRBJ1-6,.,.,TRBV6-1,CASSEMVHSPLHF,TGTGCCAGCAGTGAGATGGTACACTCACCCCTCCACTTT
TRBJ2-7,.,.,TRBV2,CASSVLEQYF,TGTGCCAGCAGCGTACTAGAGCAGTACTTC
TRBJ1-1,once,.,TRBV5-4,CASSLGGTVRGLNTEAFF,TGTGCCAGCAGCTTGGGAGGGACGGTTAGGGGGTTGAACACTGAAGCTTTCTTT
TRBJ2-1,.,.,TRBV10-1,CASSESRLRVSYNEQFF,TGCGCCAGCAGTGAGTCTAGGTTGCGGGTGTCCTACAATGAGCAGTTCTTC
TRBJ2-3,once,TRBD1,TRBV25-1,CASSTYRDRGTDTQYF,TGTGCCAGCAGTACGTACCGGGACAGGGGGACAGATACGCAGTATTTT
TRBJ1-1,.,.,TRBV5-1,CASSLGGPGTEAFF,TGCGCCAGCAGCTTGGGCGGCCCGGGAACTGAAGCTTTCTTT
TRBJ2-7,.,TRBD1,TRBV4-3,CASSLGQGYEQYF,TGCGCCAGCAGCCTCGGACAGGGCTACGAGCAGTACTTC
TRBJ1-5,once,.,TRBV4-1,CASSQVPPGPSNQPQHF,TGCGCCAGCAGCCAAGTCCCTCCGGGACCCAGCAATCAGCCCCAGCATTTT
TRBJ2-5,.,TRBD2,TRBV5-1,CASTLGASGRRETQYF,TGCGCCAGCACCCTAGGAGCTAGCGGGAGGCGAGAGACCCAGTACTTC
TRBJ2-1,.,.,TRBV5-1,CASSLDPDSNEQFF,TGCGCCAGCAGCTTGGACCCGGACTCCAATGAGCAGTTCTTC
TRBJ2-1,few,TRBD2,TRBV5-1,CASSWGTSGEQFF,TGCGCCAGCAGCTGGGGAACTAGCGGAGAGCAGTTCTTC
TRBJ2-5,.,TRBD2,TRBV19,CASSTPGLKETQYF,TGTGCCAGTAGTACTCCGGGACTAAAAGAGACCCAGTACTTC
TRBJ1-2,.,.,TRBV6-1,CASSERGYGYTF,TGTGCCAGCAGTGAGAGGGGGTATGGCTACACCTTC
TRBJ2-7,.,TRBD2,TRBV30,CAWSGVGGREYEQYF,TGTGCCTGGAGTGGCGTCGGCGGGAGAGAATACGAGCAGTACTTC
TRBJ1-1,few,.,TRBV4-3,CASSPPIGPRTVFF,TGCGCCAGCAGCCCCCCTATTGGCCCTAGGACGGTTTTCTTT
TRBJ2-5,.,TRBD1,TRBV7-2,CASRDVRGKAQETQYF,TGTGCCAGCAGAGATGTCAGGGGGAAGGCCCAAGAGACCCAGTACTTC
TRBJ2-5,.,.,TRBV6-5,CASSRRPAKETQYF,TGTGCCAGCAGCCGGAGGCCCGCCAAAGAGACCCAGTACTTC
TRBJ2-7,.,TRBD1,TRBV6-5,CASSRQGYEQYF,TGTGCCAGCAGCCGACAGGGCTACGAGCAGTACTTC
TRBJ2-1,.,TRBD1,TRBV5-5,CASSQGTVNNEQFF,TGTGCCAGCAGCCAGGGGACAGTAAACAATGAGCAGTTCTTC
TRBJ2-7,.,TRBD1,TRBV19,CASSIEQGVTEQYF,TGTGCCAGTAGTATAGAGCAGGGGGTCACCGAGCAGTACTTC
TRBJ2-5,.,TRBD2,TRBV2,CASSDLAGEETQYF,TGTGCCAGCAGTGACCTAGCGGGAGAAGAGACCCAGTACTTC
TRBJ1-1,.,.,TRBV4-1,CASAGVVRNTEAFF,TGCGCCAGCGCGGGGGTCGTGAGGAACACTGAAGCTTTCTTT
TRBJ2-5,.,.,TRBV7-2,CASGSLLAGNQETQYF,TGTGCCAGCGGGTCCTTATTGGCGGGGAACCAAGAGACCCAGTACTTC
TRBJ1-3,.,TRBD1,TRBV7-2,CASSSGGFSGNTIYF,TGTGCCAGCAGCTCAGGGGGGTTCTCTGGAAACACCATATATTTT
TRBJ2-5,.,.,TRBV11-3,CASSLDPQETQYF,TGTGCCAGCAGCTTAGATCCCCAAGAGACCCAGTACTTC
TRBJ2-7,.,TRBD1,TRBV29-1,CSVERDRGLSEQYF,TGCAGCGTTGAAAGGGACAGGGGTCTCTCCGAGCAGTACTTC
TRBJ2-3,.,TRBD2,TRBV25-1,CASYGGLAGEPSTDTQYF,TGTGCCAGTTACGGGGGGCTAGCGGGAGAGCCCAGCACAGATACGCAGTATTTT
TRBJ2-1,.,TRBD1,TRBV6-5,CASRRGLMNEQFF,TGTGCCAGCAGGAGGGGGCTAATGAATGAGCAGTTCTTC
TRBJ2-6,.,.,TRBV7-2,CASSRIEGANVLTF,TGTGCCAGCAGCCGCATTGAGGGGGCCAACGTCCTGACTTTC
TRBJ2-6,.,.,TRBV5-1,CASSLYNSRSASGANVLTF,TGCGCCAGCAGCTTATACAACTCCAGGTCAGCTTCTGGGGCCAACGTCCTGACTTTC
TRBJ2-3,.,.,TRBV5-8,CASSLGLPNSDTQYF,TGTGCCAGCAGCCTGGGACTTCCAAATTCAGATACGCAGTATTTT
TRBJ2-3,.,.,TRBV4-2,CASSPAPKSTDTQYF,TGTGCCAGCAGCCCAGCTCCGAAAAGCACAGATACGCAGTATTTT
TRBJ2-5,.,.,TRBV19,CASSMQGALRETQHF,TGTGCCAGTAGTATGCAGGGGGCGCTGCGGGAGACCCAGCACTTC